This T cell receptor (beta chain) stems from a study of control samples from healthy donors and cancer patients. TCRdb's copy holds only in-frame clones and misses some; the assay was immunoSEQ multiplex PCR. The sample shows about 95,000 clones, approximately 86% of them seen only once. This clone came up once. The clonotype was recovered from a man aged 25 to 45 in good health. Sequencing input: blood.

CDR3 residues: CSVEWVAGGMETQYF. CDR3 nucleotide sequence: TGCAGCGTTGAGTGGGTAGCGGGGGGAATGGAGACCCAGTACTTC. This sequence joins TRBV29-1 and TRBJ2-5; 10 bases match TRBD2. The ends lost 3 bases at V and 5 bases at J; junction bases unmatched: 9. The germline V gene has CDR1 SQVTM and CDR2 ANQGSEA. The CDR3 contains 15 residues.